A single sample is the source of the 16 T cell receptor beta chains below, sequenced in a study of shared clonotypes between healthy human individuals. TCRdb keeps only in-frame clones here, not all; method: immunoSEQ multiplex PCR. The sample holds fewer than 550,000 clones, about 79% seen once. Specimen: PBMCs. These receptors all come from a woman in her forties in good health. Some clones in this sample may be carry-over from other donors' samples.

This chain links TRBV6-1 with TRBJ2-3; TRBD1 agrees at 8 bases. The germline V gene has CDR1 MNHNS and CDR2 SASEGT. V gave up 6 bases and J gave up 6 bases; unmatched junction bases: 5. This CDR3 comprises 13 residues. The DNA of the CDR3 is TGTGCCAGCAGCCGGAACAGGGGGGATACGCAGTATTTT. Translating gives CASSRNRGDTQYF.

V usage is TRBV9 and J usage is TRBJ2-7; 8 bases agree with TRBD1. Germline lookup yields CDR1 SGDLS and CDR2 YYNGEE. V dropped 4 bases and J dropped 3; count of bases not matched to a gene: 3. The CDR3 runs to 13 residues. The CDR3 DNA is TGTGCCAGCAGCATCGGACAGGGCTACGAGCAGTACTTC. Its protein is CASSIGQGYEQYF. Full variable domain (remainder filled in from reference TRBV9 and TRBJ2-7): DSGVTQTPKHLITATGQRVTLRCSPRSGDLSVYWYQQSLDQGLQFLIQYYNGEERAKGNILERFSAQQFPDLHSELNLSSLELGDSALYFCASSIGQGYEQYFGPGTRLTVT.

This rearrangement joins TRBV11-2 to TRBJ1-1, with 7 positions matching TRBD1. Trimming cost V 1 base and J 1 base; bases outside gene matches: 3. CDR3 size: 15 residues. The germline V gene encodes CDR1 SGHAT and CDR2 FQNNGV. In DNA form, the CDR3 reads TGTGCCAGCAGCTTAGCAGGGGGGGGGAACACTGAAGCTTTCTTT. Protein product: CASSLAGGGNTEAFF.

V and J are TRBV2 and TRBJ2-3, with D perhaps TRBD2 (6 bases). This CDR3 has 15 residues. The germline CDR1 and CDR2 sequences are SNHLY and FYNNEI. V lost 8 bases, J lost 2 bases, and 17 bases lay in between. CDR3 protein: CASRRLARTTDTQYF. The CDR3 DNA is TGTGCCAGCCGCCGGCTAGCGAGAACCACAGATACGCAGTATTTT.

This chain joins TRBV15 and TRBJ1-2; maybe TRBD1 (5 bases). The CDR3 runs to 14 residues. V lost 2 bases and J lost 4, with 11 bases in between. CDR1 is LNHNV and CDR2 is YYDKDF in the germline V gene (reference sequence). The CDR3 nucleotides read TGTGCCACCAGCAGATCAACAGACAGCTATGGCTACACCTTC. It translates to CATSRSTDSYGYTF.

The genes are TRBV28 and TRBJ2-1; TRBD2 matches at 14 bases. Germline V gives CDR1 MDHEN, CDR2 SYDVKM. Trimming took 5 bases from V and 0 from J; bases not matched to a gene: 12. The CDR3 spans 20 residues. The CDR3 region is CASSPSGLAGVWSSYNEQFF. The CDR3 bases are TGTGCCAGCAGTCCGTCGGGACTAGCGGGAGTTTGGAGCTCCTACAATGAGCAGTTCTTC.

This chain connects TRBV6-1 to TRBJ2-7; tentative D call: TRBD1 (5 bases). The length of the CDR3 is 13 residues. The V gene's germline CDR1 is MNHNS and CDR2 SASEGT. Trimming stripped 4 bases from V and 6 bases from J, with 13 bases between. CDR3 amino acids: CASSGGAGREQYF. For the CDR3, the DNA is TGTGCCAGCAGTGGGGGCGCAGGGCGCGAGCAGTACTTC.

The rearrangement links TRBV6-6 to TRBJ2-7, with TRBD1 matching 7 bases. CDR1 and CDR2 from the germline V gene are MNHNY and SVGAGI (reference sequence). The CDR3 runs 11 residues. Unmatched junction bases numbered 2, after V lost 7 bases and J lost 5 bases. The CDR3 DNA sequence: TGTGCCAGCAAAACAGGGGACGAGCAGTACTTC. Translation gives CASKTGDEQYF.

This clone was counted once. V and J are TRBV4-2 and TRBJ2-7; 10 nucleotides match TRBD2. The trim removed 5 bases at V and 5 bases at J, leaving 9 bases unmatched. Germline values: CDR1 LGHNA, CDR2 YNFKEQ. The CDR3 runs to 15 residues. The CDR3 region is CASSRTSGMADEQYF. For the CDR3, the DNA is TGTGCCAGCAGCAGAACTAGCGGGATGGCCGACGAGCAGTACTTC.

This clone was detected a few times. J is TRBJ1-4 and V is TRBV7-2; a possible D gene is TRBD1 (5 bases). V lost 0 bases, J lost 6 bases, and 11 bases lay in between. Germline V gives CDR1 SGHTA, CDR2 FQGNSA. The CDR3 sequence is 15 residues long. The CDR3 here is CASSLALGPDEKLFF. For the CDR3, the DNA is TGTGCCAGCAGCTTAGCGCTGGGGCCGGATGAAAAACTGTTTTTT.

This clone counts as medium-sized. This chain joins TRBV11-1 and TRBJ2-1; D uncertain. CDR1 is SGHAT, CDR2 FQDESV, per germline (reference sequence). This CDR3 has 15 residues. Trimming left V 1 base short and J 2 bases short, with 9 bases between. The CDR3 DNA reads as TGTGCCAGCAGCTTAGTTCCAGAGGCCTACAATGAGCAGTTCTTC. Amino acid sequence: CASSLVPEAYNEQFF.

CDR3 in amino acids: CSVRQPSTDTQYF. The DNA of the CDR3 is TGCAGCGTCCGACAGCCTAGCACAGATACGCAGTATTTT. The V call is TRBV29-1, the J call TRBJ2-3, with D possibly TRBD1 on 5 matching bases. The CDR3 contains 13 residues. Germline loops: CDR1 SQVTM, CDR2 ANQGSEA. Trimming removed 6 bases from V and 0 bases from J, with 10 bases in between.

The CDR3 DNA reads TGTGCCAGCAGTTTAAGGCCGTCGAACCTGAACACCGGGGAGCTGTTTTTT. It yields the protein CASSLRPSNLNTGELFF. The rearrangement links TRBV27 to TRBJ2-2; D remains ambiguous. In germline, CDR1 is MNHEY, CDR2 SMNVEV (reference sequence). The CDR3 extends over 17 amino acids. Trimming stripped 2 bases from V and 1 base from J, with 14 bases between.

This chain uses TRBV18 with TRBJ1-1; D perhaps matches TRBD1 (5 bases). The germline CDR1 and CDR2 sequences are KGHSH and LQKENI. The CDR3 loop spans 14 amino acids. The ends were cut back, 0 bases at V and 7 bases at J, with 12 bases in the middle. CDR3 protein: CASSPPSLGGEAFF. The CDR3 nucleotides read TGTGCCAGCTCACCACCGTCCTTGGGGGGTGAAGCTTTCTTT.

The chain combines TRBV15 with TRBJ2-5; possibly TRBD1 for D (6 bases). Germline-derived CDR1 and CDR2 are LNHNV and YYDKDF (reference sequence). The ends were cut back, 5 bases at V and 3 bases at J, with 16 bases in the middle. CDR3 length: 15 residues. CDR3 loop: CATSVDLDREETQYF. The CDR3 DNA reads TGTGCCACCAGCGTAGATTTGGACAGAGAAGAGACCCAGTACTTC.

This rearrangement joins TRBV18 to TRBJ1-4, with D perhaps TRBD1 (5 bases). The length of the CDR3 is 14 residues. V shed 1 base and J shed 6 bases, with 9 bases lying between them. The germline V gene encodes CDR1 KGHSH and CDR2 LQKENI. CDR3 DNA sequence: TGTGCCAGCTCACCACGGCAGGGTGATGAAAAACTGTTTTTT. It encodes CASSPRQGDEKLFF.